The source of this T cell receptor (beta chain) is a study of T-cell memory formation after mild COVID-19. Overall study findings and caveats: The study found contracting CD4+ clones mainly in CM and EM and contracting CD8+ clones in EMRA.

Germline CDR1 is SGHTA and CDR2 is FQGTGA. V lost 7 bases to trimming and J lost 6 bases; unmatched junction nucleotides: 23. This CDR3 spans 18 amino acids. This clonotype was seen a few times. Its cognate antigen is unknown. MiXCR, run by TCRdb on the 5' RACE reads, gives a single entry per CDR3 protein. The sample has some 200,000 distinct CDR3 sequences; 20% to 25% are singletons. The genes are TRBV7-3 and TRBJ1-2, with TRBD1 matching 7 bases. The sequence derives from an adult woman who had mild COVID-19 (a few samples of this study predate the infection). Cell type and time point are not known. Sequencing used PBMCs or a T cell subset sorted from them (not recorded which). CDR3 region: CASTPSGGVGTADNGYTF. CDR3 DNA sequence: TGTGCCAGCACCCCTAGTGGGGGGGTCGGGACAGCCGATAATGGCTACACCTTC.